This T cell receptor (beta chain) was retrieved from a study of T cell responses to AZD1222 COVID-19 vaccine. In the case of this clone: The antigen remains undetermined.

Overall study results and limits: The CD4 TCRs associated with vaccination extended across spike and predominated at 160-218 and 743-854.

Clones were read by immunoSEQ multiplex PCR, and TCRdb kept only the in-frame ones, dropping some. The sample shows about 75,000 clones, approximately 89% of them seen only once. The specimen was peripheral blood, collected 28 days after the second dose of the MenACWY control vaccine. This clonotype was sampled from an adult who received the MenACWY meningococcal vaccine as a control.

As DNA, the CDR3 is TGTGCCAGCAGCTTGAGAGGGACGGTCACCGGGGAGCTGTTTTTT. Translated, it gives CASSLRGTVTGELFF. This chain joins TRBV5-4 and TRBJ2-2; D possibly matches TRBD1 or TRBD2 (5 bases each). This CDR3 is built from 15 residues. The germline V gene encodes CDR1 SGHNT and CDR2 YYREEE (reference sequence). Trimming left V 1 base short and J 4 bases short, with 11 bases between.